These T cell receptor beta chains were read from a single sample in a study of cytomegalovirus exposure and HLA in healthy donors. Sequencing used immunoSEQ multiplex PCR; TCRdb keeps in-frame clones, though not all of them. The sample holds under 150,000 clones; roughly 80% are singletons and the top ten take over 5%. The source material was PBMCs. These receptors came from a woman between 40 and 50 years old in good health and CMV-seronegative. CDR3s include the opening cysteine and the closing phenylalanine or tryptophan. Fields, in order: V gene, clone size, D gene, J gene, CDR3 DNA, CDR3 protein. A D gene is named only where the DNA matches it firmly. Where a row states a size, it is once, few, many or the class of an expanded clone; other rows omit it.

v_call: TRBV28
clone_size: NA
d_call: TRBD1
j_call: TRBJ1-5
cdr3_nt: TGTGCCAGCAGTTTAGTCTTCTCGTCCGGGACAGGGACGTCTGGAAATCAGCCCCAGCATTTT
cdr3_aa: CASSLVFSSGTGTSGNQPQHF

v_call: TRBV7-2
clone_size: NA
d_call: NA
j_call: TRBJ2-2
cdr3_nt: TGTGCCAGCAGCTTAGCGCCGGGATACACCGGGGAGCTGTTTTTT
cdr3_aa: CASSLAPGYTGELFF

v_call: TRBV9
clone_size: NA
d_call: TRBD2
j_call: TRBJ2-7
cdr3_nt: TGTGCCAGCAGCGTAGGGGCGACTAGCGGCTCCTACGAGCAGTACTTC
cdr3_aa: CASSVGATSGSYEQYF

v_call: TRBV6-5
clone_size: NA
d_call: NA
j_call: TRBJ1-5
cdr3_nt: TGTGCCAGCAGTTACTCGGGCAGGAACGATCAGCCCCAGCATTTT
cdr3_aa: CASSYSGRNDQPQHF

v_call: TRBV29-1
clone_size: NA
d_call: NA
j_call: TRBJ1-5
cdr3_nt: TGCAGCGTGGGACTCCGGGATCAGCCCCAGCATTTT
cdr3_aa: CSVGLRDQPQHF

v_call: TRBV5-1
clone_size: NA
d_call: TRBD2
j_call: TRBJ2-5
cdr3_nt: TGCGCCAGCAGGACTCTAGCGGCCTCGGAGGAGACCCAGTACTTC
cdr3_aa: CASRTLAASEETQYF

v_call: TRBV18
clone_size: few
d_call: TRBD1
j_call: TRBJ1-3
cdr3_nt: TGTGCCAGCTCACCAACCGGGACAGGGAACTCTGGAAACACCATATATTTT
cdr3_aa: CASSPTGTGNSGNTIYF

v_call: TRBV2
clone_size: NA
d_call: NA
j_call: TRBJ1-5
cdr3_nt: TGTGCCAGCAGCCCGACAGGCGCCAATCAGCCCCAGCATTTT
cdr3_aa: CASSPTGANQPQHF

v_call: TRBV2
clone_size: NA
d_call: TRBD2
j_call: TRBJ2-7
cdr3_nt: TGTGCCAGCAGTGTTAGCGGGGGAACCTACGAGCAGTACTTC
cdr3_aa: CASSVSGGTYEQYF

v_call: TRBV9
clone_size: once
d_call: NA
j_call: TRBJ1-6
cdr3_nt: TGTGCCAGCAGCGTAGCTGGGCAGGGGAAAGACTCACCCCTCCACTTT
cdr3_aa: CASSVAGQGKDSPLHF

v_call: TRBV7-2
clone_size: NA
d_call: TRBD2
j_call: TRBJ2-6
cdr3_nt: TGTGCCAGCAGAACTAGCGGGAGGGCCATCTCTGGGGCCAACGTCCTGACTTTC
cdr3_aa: CASRTSGRAISGANVLTF

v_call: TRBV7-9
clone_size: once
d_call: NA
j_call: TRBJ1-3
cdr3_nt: TGTGCCAGCAGCTTAGGACACTCTGGAAACACCATATATTTT
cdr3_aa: CASSLGHSGNTIYF

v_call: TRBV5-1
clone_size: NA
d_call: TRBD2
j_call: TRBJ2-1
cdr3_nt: TGCGCCAGCAGCTCTACCATAGCGGGAGGGAAGGATGAGCAGTTCTTC
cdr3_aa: CASSSTIAGGKDEQFF

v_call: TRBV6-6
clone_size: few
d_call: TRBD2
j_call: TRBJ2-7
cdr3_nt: TGTGCCAGCAGTGCGCCGACTAGCGGGGCCTACGAGCAGTACTTC
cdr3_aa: CASSAPTSGAYEQYF

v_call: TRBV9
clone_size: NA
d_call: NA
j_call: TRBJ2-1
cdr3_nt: TGTGCCAGCAGCGTAGGAGGGAGAGAGGAGCAGTTCTTC
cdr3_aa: CASSVGGREEQFF

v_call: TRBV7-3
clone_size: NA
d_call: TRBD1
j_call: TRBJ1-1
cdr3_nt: TGTGCCAGCAGCTTATGGGCCCCTCGACAGGGGAAGACTGAAGCTTTCTTT
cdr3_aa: CASSLWAPRQGKTEAFF

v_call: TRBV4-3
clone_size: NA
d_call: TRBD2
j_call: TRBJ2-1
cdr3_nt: TGCGCCAGCAGCCTTGCGGGAGGTAATTTCAATGAGCAGTTCTTC
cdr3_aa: CASSLAGGNFNEQFF

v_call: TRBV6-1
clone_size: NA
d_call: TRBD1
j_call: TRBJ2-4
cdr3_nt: TGTGCCAGCAAGAGTGGGGGCCGCCGGGACAGTCAGTACTTC
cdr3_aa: CASKSGGRRDSQYF

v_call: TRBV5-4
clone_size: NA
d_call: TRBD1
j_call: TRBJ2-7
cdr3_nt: TGTGCCAGCAGCCACCACGACAGGGGATCCGAGCAGTACTTC
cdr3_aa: CASSHHDRGSEQYF

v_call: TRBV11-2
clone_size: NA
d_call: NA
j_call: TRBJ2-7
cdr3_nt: TGTGCCAGCAGCTTAGATCGACATTCGCAGTACTTC
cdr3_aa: CASSLDRHSQYF

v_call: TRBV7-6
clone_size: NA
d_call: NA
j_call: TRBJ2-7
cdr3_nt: TGTGCCAGCAGCTTAGTAACAGGACCCTACGAGCAGTACTTC
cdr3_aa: CASSLVTGPYEQYF

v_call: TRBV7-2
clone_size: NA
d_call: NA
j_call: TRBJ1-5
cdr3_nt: TGTGCCAGCAGCTCCGCAGGCAATCAGCCCCAGCATTTT
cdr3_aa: CASSSAGNQPQHF

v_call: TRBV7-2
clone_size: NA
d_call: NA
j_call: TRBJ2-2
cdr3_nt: TGTGCCAGCAGCTCCACCGTGGGAGCCGGGGAGCTGTTTTTT
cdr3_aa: CASSSTVGAGELFF

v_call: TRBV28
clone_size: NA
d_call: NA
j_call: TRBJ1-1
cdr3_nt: TGTGCCAGCAGCCCAGGACAGTGGAAGACTTTCTTT
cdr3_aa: CASSPGQWKTFF

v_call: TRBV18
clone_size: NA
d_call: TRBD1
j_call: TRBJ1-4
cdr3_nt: TGTGCCAGCTCACAGAGGACAGGGGGCCTTAATGAAAAACTGTTTTTT
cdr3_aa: CASSQRTGGLNEKLFF

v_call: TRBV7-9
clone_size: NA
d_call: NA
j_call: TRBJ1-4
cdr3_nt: TGTGCCAGCAGCCGAGGGCCTAATGAAAAACTGTTTTTT
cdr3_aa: CASSRGPNEKLFF

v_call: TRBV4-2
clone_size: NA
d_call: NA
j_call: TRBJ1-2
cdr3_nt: TGTGCCAGCAGCCATCCACATTCGGAGGACTATGGCTACACCTTC
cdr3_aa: CASSHPHSEDYGYTF

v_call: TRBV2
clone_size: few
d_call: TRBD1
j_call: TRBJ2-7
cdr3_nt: TGTGCCAGCAGGGTTGACAGGGCGGCCCTTAGTGCTCAGTACTTC
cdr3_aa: CASRVDRAALSAQYF

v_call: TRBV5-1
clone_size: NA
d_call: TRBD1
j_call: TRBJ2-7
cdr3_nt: TGCGCCAGCAGCCCGGGACAGGGGTCCGAGCAGTACTTC
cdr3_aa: CASSPGQGSEQYF

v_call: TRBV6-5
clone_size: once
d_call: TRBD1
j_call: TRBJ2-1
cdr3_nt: TGTGCCAGCAGTGTGAACAGGGGATACTTCAATGAGCAGTTCTTC
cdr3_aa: CASSVNRGYFNEQFF

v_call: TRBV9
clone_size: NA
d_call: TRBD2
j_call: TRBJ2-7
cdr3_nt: TGTGCCAGCAGCGTAGGGACTAGCGGGATGGACGAGCAGTACTTC
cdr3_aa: CASSVGTSGMDEQYF

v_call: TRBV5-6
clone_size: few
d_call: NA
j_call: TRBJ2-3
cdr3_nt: TGTGCCAGCAGTCCCCGCGGCGGGTCCGATACGCAGTATTTT
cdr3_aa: CASSPRGGSDTQYF

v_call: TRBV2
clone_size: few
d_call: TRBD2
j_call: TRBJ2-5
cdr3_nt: TGTGCCAGCAGTGAAGCGAGGGGAGGGCGGGAGACCCAGTACTTC
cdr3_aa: CASSEARGGRETQYF

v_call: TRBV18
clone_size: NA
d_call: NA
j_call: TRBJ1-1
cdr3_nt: TGTGCCAGCTCACCCAACAAGAACACTGAAGCTTTCTTT
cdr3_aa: CASSPNKNTEAFF

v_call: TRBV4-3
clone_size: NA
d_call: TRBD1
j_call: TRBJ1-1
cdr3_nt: TGCGCCAGCAGCCAAGATAGGGACAGGGGACCTGAAGCTTTCTTT
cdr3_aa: CASSQDRDRGPEAFF

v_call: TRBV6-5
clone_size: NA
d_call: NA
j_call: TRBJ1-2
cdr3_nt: TGTGCCAGCAGTTACTCGGTGTTTTCGGGGTATGGCTACACCTTC
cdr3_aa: CASSYSVFSGYGYTF

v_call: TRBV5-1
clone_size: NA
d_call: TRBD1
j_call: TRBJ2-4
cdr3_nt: TGCGCCAGCAGCTCGGGACAGGGAGACATTCAGTACTTC
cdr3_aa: CASSSGQGDIQYF

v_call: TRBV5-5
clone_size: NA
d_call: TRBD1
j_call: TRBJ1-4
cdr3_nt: TGTGCCAGCAGTTCCGGGACAGGGCTCAATGAAAAACTGTTTTTT
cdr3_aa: CASSSGTGLNEKLFF

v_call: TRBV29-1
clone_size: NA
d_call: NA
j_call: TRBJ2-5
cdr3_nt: TGCAGCGCTGAAGGGTGGAAGGGACAAAAACAAGAGACCCAGTACTTC
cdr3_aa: CSAEGWKGQKQETQYF

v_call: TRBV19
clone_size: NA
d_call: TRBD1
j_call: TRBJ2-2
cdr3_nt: TGTGCCAGTAGTATTGGGGACAGGGGGGCCACCGGGGAGCTGTTTTTT
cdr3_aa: CASSIGDRGATGELFF

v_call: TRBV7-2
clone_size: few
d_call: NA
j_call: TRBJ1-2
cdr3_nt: TGTGCCAGCAGCTTAGTGGGGGGGGAGGTAGCTAACTATGGCTACACCTTC
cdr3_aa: CASSLVGGEVANYGYTF

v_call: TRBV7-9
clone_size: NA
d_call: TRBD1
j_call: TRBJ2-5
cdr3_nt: TGTGCCAGCAGCTTGAAGGGGGCGTACCAAGAGACCCAGTACTTC
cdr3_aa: CASSLKGAYQETQYF

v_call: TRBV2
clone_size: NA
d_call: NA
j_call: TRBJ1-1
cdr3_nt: TGTGCCAGCAGCCTAGCGGGGCCCCTGAACACTGAAGCTTTCTTT
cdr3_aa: CASSLAGPLNTEAFF

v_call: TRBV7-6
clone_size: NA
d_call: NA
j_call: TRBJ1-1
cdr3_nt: TGTGCCAGCAGCTTAGCAGACATGAACACTGAAGCTTTCTTT
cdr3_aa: CASSLADMNTEAFF